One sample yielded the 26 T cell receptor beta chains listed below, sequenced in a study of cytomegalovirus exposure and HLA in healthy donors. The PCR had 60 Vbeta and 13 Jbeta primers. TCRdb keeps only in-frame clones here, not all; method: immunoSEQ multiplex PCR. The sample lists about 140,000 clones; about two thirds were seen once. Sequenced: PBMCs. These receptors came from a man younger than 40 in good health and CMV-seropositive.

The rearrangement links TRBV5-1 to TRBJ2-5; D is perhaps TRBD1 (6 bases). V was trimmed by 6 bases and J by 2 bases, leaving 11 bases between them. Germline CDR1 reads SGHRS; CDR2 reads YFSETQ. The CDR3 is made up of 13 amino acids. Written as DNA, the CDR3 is TGCGCCAGCAAAAGGGACACGCAAGAGACCCAGTACTTC. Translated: CASKRDTQETQYF.

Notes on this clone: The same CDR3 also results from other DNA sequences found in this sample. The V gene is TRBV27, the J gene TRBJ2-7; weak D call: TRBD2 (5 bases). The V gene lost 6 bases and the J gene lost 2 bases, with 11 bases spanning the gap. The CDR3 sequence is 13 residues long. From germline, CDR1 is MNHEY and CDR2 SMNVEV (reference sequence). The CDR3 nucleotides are TGTGCCAGCAGCCTCGGACTGCCCTACGAGCAGTACTTC. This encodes CASSLGLPYEQYF.

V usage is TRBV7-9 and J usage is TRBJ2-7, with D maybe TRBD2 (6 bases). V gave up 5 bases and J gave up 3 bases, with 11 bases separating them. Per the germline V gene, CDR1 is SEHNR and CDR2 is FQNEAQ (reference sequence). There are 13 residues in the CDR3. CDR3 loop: CASSPQAGYEQYF. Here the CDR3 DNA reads TGTGCCAGCAGCCCACAAGCGGGCTACGAGCAGTACTTC.

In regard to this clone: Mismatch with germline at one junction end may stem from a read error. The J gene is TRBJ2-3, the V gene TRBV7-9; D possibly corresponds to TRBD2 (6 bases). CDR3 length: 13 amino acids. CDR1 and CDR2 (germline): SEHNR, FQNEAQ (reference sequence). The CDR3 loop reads CASRLVEGDTQYF. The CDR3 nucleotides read TGTGCCAGCCGCTTGGTGGAGGGGGATACGCAGTATTTT.

The DNA for the CDR3 is TGTGCCAGCAGCTTCCCGACAGGGGAGAATTCACCCCTCCACTTT. Translated, it gives CASSFPTGENSPLHF. J is TRBJ1-6 and V is TRBV5-4, with 8 bases that match TRBD1. Losses at the gene ends were 2 bases for V and 7 bases for J; bases not matched to a gene: 5. Germline V gives CDR1 SGHNT, CDR2 YYREEE (reference sequence). The CDR3 runs 15 residues.

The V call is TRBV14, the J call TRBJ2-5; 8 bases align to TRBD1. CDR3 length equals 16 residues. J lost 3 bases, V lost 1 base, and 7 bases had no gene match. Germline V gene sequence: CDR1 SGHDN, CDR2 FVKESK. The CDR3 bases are TGTGCCAGCAGCCAAGGATTCAGGGGGCTTGAAGAGACCCAGTACTTC. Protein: CASSQGFRGLEETQYF.

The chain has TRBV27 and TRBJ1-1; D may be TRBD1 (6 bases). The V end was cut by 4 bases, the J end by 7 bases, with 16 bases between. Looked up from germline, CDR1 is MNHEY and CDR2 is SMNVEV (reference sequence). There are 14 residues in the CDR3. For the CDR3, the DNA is TGTGCCAGCAGTTGGACCGGGACAACAGTTGAAGCTTTCTTT. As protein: CASSWTGTTVEAFF.

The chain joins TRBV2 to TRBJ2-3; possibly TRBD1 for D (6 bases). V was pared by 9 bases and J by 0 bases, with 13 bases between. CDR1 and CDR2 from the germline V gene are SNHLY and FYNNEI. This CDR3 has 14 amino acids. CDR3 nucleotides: TGTGCCAGTAAACAGGGTACTAGCACAGATACGCAGTATTTT. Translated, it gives CASKQGTSTDTQYF.

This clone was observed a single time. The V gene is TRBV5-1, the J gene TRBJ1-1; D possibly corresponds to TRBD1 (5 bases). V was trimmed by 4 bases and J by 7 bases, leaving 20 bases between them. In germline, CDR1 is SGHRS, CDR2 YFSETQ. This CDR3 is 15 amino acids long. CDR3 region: CASSILGEVQGEAFF. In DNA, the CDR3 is TGCGCCAGCAGCATATTAGGGGAAGTACAAGGTGAAGCTTTCTTT.

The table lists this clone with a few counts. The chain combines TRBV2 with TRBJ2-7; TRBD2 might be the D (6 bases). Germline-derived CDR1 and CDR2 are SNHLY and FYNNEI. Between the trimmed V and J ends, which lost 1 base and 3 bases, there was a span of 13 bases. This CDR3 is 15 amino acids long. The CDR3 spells CASSEGAWGVYEQYF. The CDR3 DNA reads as TGTGCCAGCAGTGAAGGGGCTTGGGGGGTCTACGAGCAGTACTTC.

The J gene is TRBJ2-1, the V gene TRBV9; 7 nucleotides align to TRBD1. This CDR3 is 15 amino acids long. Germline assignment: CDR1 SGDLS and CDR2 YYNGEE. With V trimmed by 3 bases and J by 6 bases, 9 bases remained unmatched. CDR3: CASSGDESGGNEQFF. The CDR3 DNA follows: TGTGCCAGCAGCGGGGATGAATCAGGGGGCAATGAGCAGTTCTTC.

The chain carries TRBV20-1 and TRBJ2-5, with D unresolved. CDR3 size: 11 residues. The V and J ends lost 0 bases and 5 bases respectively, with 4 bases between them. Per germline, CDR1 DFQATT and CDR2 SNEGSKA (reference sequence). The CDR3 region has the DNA TGCAGTGCTAGAGATCGGGAGACCCAGTACTTC. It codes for CSARDRETQYF.

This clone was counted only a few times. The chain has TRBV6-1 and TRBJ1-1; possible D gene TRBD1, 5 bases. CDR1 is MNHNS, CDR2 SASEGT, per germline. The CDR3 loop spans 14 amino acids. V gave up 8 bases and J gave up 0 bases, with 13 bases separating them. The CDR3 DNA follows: TGTGCCAGCTCAATGGGGGGGATGAACACTGAAGCTTTCTTT. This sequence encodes CASSMGGMNTEAFF.

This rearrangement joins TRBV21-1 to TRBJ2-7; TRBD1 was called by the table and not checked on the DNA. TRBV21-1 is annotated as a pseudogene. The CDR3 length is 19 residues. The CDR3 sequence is CASSKVEGARPGPSNEQYF. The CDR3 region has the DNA TGTGCCAGCAGCAAAGTTGAGGGGGCGCGGCCGGGACCATCCAACGAGCAGTACTTC.

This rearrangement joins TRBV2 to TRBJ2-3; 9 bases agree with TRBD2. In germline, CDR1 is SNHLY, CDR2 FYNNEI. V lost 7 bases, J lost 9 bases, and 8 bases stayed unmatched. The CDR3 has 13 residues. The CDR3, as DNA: TGTGCCAGCACTAGCGGGAAGCGAGGCACGCAGTATTTT. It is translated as CASTSGKRGTQYF.

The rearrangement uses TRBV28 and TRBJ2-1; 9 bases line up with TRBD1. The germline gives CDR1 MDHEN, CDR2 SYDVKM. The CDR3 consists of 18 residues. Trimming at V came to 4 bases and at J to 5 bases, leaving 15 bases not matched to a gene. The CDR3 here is CASSSASLGDRANNEQFF. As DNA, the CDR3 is TGTGCCAGCAGTTCCGCCTCCCTTGGGGACAGGGCCAACAATGAGCAGTTCTTC.

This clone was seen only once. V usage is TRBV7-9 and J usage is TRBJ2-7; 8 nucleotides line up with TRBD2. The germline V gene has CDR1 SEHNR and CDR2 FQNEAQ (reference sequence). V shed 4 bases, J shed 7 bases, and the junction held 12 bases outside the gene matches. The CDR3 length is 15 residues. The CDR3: CASSSPPSGSYEQYF. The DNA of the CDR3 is TGTGCCAGCAGCTCCCCCCCGAGCGGGAGTTATGAGCAGTACTTC.

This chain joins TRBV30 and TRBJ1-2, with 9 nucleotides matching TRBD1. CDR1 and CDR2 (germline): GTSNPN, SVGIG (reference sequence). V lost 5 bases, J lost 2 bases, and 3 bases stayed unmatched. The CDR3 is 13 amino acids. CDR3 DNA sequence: TGTGCCTGGGAACAGGGGGCGAACTATGGCTACACCTTC. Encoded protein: CAWEQGANYGYTF.

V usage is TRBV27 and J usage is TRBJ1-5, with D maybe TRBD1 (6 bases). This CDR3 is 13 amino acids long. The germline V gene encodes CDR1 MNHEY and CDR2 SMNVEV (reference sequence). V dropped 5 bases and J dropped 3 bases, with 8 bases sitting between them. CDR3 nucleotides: TGTGCCAGCAGTGGACAGAACAATCAGCCCCAGCATTTT. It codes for CASSGQNNQPQHF.

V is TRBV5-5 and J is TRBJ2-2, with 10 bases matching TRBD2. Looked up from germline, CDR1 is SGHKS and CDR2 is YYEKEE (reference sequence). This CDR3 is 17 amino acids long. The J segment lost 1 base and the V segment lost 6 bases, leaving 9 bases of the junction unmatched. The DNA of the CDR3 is TGTGCCAGCACCCATGCGGGGACTAGCGTGAACACCGGGGAGCTGTTTTTT. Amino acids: CASTHAGTSVNTGELFF.

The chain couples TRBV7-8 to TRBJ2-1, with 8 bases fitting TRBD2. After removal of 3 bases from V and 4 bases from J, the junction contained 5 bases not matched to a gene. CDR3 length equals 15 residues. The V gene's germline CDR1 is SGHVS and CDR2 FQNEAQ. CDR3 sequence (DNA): TGTGCCAGCAGCTTTCCGGGACTAGGATACAATGAGCAGTTCTTC. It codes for CASSFPGLGYNEQFF.

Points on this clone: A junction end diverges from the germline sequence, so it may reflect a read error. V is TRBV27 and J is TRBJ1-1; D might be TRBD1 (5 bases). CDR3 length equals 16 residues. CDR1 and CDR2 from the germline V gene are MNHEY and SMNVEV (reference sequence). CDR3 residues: CASRDRAGIMKTEAFF. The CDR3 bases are TGTGCCAGCAGAGATCGCGCAGGGATTATGAAGACTGAAGCTTTCTTT.

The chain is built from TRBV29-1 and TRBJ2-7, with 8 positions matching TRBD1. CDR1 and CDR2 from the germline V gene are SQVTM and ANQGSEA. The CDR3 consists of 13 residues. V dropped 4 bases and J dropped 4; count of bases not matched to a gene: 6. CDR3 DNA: TGCAGCGTTGCAGGGGGCGACCCTTACGAGCAGTACTTC. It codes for CSVAGGDPYEQYF.

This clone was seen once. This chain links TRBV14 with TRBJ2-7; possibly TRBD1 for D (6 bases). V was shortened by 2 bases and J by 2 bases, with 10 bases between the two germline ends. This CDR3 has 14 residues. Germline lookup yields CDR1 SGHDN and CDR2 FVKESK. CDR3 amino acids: CASSQWTDPYEQYF. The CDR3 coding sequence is TGTGCCAGCAGCCAATGGACAGATCCCTACGAGCAGTACTTC.

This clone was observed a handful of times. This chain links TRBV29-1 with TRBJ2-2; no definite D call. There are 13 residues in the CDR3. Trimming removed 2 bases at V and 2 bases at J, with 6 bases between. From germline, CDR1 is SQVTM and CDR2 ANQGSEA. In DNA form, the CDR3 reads TGCAGCGTTGAAATCAGAAACACCGGGGAGCTGTTTTTT. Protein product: CSVEIRNTGELFF.

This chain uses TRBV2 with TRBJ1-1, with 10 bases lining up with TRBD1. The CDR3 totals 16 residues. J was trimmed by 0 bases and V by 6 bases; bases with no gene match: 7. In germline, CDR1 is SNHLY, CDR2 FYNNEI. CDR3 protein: CASRLDRGIMNTEAFF. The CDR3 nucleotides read TGTGCCAGCAGGCTGGACAGGGGGATTATGAACACTGAAGCTTTCTTT.